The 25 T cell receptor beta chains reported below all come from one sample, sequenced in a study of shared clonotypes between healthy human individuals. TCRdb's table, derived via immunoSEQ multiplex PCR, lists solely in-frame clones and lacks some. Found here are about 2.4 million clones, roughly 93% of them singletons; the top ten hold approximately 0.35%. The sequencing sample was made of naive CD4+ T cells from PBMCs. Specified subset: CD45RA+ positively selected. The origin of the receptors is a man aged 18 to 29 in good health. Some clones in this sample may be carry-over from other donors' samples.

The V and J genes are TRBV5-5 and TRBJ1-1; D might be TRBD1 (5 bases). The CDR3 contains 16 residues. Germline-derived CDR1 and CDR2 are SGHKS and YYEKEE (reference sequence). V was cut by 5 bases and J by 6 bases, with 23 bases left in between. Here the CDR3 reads CASSPPPSGGSAEAFF. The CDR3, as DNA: TGTGCCAGCAGTCCTCCGCCGTCGGGGGGGAGCGCTGAAGCTTTCTTT.

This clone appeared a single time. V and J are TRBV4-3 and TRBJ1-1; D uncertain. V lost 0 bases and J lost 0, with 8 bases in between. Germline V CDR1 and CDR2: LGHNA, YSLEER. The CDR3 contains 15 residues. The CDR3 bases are TGCGCCAGCAGCCAAGAGCGTGCTATGAACACTGAAGCTTTCTTT. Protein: CASSQERAMNTEAFF.

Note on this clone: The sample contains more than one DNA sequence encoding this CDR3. Written as DNA, the CDR3 is TGCAGTGCGGGACGCGGCTACACCTTC. This sequence encodes CSAGRGYTF. This sequence joins TRBV20-1 and TRBJ1-2; TRBD1 might be the D (5 bases). V shed 6 bases and J shed 8 bases, with 7 bases lying between them. The V gene's germline CDR1 is DFQATT and CDR2 SNEGSKA (reference sequence). The CDR3 is 9 amino acids.

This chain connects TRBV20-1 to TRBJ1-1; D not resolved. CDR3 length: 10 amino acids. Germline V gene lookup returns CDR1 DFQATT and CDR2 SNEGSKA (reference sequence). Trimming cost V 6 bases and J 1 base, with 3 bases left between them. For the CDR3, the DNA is TGCAGTGCGTGGAACACTGAAGCTTTCTTT. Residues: CSAWNTEAFF.

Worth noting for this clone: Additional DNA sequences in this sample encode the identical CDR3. The CDR3 sequence is CASSLIAGNTEAFF. The DNA for the CDR3 is TGTGCCAGCAGCTTAATCGCAGGGAACACTGAAGCTTTCTTT. This sequence joins TRBV7-3 and TRBJ1-1, with no clear D. Germline CDR1 SGHTA, CDR2 FQGTGA. V was cut by 1 base and J by 1 base, with 7 bases left in between. This CDR3 comprises 14 residues. Full variable domain (remainder filled in from reference TRBV7-3 and TRBJ1-1): GAGVSQTPSNKVTEKGKYVELRCDPISGHTALYWYRQSLGQGPEFLIYFQGTGAADDSGLPNDRFFAVRPEGSVSTLKIQRTERGDSAVYLCASSLIAGNTEAFFGQGTRLTVV.

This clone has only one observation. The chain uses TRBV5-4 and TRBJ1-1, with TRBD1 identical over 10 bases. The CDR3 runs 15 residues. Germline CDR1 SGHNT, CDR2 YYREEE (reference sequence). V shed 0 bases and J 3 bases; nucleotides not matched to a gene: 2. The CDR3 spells CASSLAGTGDTEAFF. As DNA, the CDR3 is TGTGCCAGCAGCTTGGCAGGGACAGGGGACACTGAAGCTTTCTTT.

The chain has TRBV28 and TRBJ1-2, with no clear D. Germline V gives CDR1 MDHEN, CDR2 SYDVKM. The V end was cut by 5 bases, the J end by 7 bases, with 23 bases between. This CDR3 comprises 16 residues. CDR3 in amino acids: CASSPLSVSLRAGYTF. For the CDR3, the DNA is TGTGCCAGCAGTCCTCTAAGCGTCAGCCTGCGGGCTGGCTACACCTTC.

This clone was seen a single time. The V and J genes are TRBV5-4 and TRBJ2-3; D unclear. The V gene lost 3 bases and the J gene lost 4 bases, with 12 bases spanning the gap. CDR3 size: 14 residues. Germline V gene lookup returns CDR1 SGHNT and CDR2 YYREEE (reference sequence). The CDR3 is CASSSKTSSDTQYF. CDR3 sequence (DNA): TGTGCCAGCAGCTCGAAGACTTCCTCAGATACGCAGTATTTT.

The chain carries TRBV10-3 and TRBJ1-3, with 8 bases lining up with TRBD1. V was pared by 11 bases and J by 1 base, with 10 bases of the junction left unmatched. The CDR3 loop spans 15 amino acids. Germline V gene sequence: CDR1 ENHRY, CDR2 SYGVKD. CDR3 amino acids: CAASIQGGSGNTIYF. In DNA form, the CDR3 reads TGTGCCGCTTCAATACAGGGGGGGTCTGGAAACACCATATATTTT.

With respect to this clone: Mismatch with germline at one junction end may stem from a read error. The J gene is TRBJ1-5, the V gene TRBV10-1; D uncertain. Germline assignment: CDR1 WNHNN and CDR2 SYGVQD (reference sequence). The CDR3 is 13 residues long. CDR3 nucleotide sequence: TGTGCCGTCAGACCAGGAGAAAATCAGCCCCAGCATTTT. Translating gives CAVRPGENQPQHF.

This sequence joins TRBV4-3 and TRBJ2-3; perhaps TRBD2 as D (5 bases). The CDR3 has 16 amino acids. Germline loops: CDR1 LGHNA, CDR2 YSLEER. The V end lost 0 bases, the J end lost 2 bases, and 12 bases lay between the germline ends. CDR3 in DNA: TGCGCCAGCAGCCAAGAGACCACTAGATACACAGATACGCAGTATTTT. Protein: CASSQETTRYTDTQYF.

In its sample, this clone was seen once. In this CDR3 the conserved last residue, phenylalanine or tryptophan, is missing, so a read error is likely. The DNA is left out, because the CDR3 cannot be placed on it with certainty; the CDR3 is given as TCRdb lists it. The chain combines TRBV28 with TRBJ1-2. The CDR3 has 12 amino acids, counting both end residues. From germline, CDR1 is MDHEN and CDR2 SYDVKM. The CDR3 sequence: CASSLAEGGPEL.

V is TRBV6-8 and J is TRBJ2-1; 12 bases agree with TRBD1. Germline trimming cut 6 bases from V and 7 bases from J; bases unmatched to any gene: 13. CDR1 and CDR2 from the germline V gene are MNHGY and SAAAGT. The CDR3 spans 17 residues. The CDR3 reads CASSSQPGQGALNEQFF. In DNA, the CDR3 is TGTGCCAGCAGCTCTCAGCCGGGACAGGGGGCGTTAAATGAGCAGTTCTTC.

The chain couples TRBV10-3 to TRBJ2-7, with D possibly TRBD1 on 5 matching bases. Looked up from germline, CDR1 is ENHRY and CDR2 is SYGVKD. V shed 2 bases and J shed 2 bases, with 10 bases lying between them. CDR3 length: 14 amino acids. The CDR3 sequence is CAISEAGKPYEQYF. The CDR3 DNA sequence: TGTGCCATCAGTGAGGCAGGGAAACCCTACGAGCAGTACTTC.

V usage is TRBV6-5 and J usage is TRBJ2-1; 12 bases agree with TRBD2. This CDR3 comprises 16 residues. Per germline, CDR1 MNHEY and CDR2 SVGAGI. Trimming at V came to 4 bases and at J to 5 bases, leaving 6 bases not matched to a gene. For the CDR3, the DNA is TGTGCCAGCAGTTTGCTAGCGGGAGGGCTAAACAATGAGCAGTTCTTC. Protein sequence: CASSLLAGGLNNEQFF.

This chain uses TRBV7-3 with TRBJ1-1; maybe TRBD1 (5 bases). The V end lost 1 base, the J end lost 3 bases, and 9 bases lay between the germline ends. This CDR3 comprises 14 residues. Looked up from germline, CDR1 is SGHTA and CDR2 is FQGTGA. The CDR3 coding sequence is TGTGCCAGCAGCTTAAATGGGGGGTACACTGAAGCTTTCTTT. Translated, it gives CASSLNGGYTEAFF. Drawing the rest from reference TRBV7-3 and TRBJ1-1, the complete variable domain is GAGVSQTPSNKVTEKGKYVELRCDPISGHTALYWYRQSLGQGPEFLIYFQGTGAADDSGLPNDRFFAVRPEGSVSTLKIQRTERGDSAVYLCASSLNGGYTEAFFGQGTRLTVV.

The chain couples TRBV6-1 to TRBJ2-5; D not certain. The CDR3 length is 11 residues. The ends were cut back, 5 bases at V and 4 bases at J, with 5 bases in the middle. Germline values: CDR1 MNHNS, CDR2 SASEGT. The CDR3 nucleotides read TGTGCCAGCAGTATACGAGAGACCCAGTACTTC. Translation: CASSIRETQYF.

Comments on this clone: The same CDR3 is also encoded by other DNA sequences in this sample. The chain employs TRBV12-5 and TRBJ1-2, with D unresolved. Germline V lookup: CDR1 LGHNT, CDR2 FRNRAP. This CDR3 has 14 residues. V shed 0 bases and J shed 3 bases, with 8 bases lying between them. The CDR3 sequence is CASGLVGSDYGYTF. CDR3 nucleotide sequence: TGTGCTAGTGGTTTGGTAGGGTCTGACTATGGCTACACCTTC.

This CDR3 reads CASSFVRQETQYF. CDR3 in DNA: TGTGCCAGCAGCTTCGTGCGCCAAGAGACCCAGTACTTC. The chain links TRBV11-2 to TRBJ2-5; D unresolved. V gave up 3 bases and J gave up 1 base, with 6 bases separating them. CDR3 length: 13 amino acids. Germline CDR1 and CDR2: SGHAT and FQNNGV.

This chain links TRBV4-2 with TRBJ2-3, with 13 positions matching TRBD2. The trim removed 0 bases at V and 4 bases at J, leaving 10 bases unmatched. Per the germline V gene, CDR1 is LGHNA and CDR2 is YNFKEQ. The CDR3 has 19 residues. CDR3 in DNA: TGTGCCAGCAGCCAAGAACTAGCGGGAGGGGGCCTTCGGGCAGATACGCAGTATTTT. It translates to CASSQELAGGGLRADTQYF.

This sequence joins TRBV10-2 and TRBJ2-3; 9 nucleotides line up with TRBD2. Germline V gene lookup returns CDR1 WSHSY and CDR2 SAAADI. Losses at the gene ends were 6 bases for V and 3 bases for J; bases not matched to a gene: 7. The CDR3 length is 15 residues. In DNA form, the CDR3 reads TGCGCCAGCAGGGAGAATAGCGGGAGAACAGATACGCAGTATTTT. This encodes CASRENSGRTDTQYF.

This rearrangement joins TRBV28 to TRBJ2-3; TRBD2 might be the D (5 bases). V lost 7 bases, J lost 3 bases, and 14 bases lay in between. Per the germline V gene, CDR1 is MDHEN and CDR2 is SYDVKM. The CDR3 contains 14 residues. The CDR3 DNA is TGTGCCAGCACTTCGGGAACCGCTACAGATACGCAGTATTTT. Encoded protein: CASTSGTATDTQYF.

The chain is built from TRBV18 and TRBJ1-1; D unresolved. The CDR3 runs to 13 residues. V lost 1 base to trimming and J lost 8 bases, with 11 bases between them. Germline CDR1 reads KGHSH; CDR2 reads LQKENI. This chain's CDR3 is CASSPQVLNEAFF. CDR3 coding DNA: TGTGCCAGCTCACCACAGGTGCTTAACGAAGCTTTCTTT.

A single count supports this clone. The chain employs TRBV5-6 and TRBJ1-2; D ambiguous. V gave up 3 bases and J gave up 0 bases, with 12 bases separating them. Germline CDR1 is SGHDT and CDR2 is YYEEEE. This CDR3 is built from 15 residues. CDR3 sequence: CASSSRQAPNYGYTF. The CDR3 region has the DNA TGTGCCAGCAGCTCCCGACAAGCCCCTAACTATGGCTACACCTTC. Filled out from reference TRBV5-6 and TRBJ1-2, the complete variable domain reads DAGVTQSPTHLIKTRGQQVTLRCSPKSGHDTVSWYQQALGQGPQFIFQYYEEEERQRGNFPDRFSGHQFPNYSSELNVNALLLGDSALYLCASSSRQAPNYGYTFGSGTRLTVV.

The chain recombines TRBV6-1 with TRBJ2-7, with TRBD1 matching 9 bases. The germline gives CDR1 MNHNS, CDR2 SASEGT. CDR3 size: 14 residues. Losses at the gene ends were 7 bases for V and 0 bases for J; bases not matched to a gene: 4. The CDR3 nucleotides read TGTGCCAGCACCCGACAGGGGGGCTCCTACGAGCAGTACTTC. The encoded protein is CASTRQGGSYEQYF.